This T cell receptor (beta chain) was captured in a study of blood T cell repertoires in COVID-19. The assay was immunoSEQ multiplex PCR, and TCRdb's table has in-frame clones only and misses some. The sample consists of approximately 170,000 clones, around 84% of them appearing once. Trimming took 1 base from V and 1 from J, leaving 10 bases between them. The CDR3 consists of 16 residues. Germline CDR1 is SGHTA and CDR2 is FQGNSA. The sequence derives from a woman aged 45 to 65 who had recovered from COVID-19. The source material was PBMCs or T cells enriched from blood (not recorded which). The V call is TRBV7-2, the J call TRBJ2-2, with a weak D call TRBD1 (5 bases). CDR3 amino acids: CASSLGSRVNTGELFF. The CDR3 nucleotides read TGTGCCAGCAGCTTAGGGTCCAGGGTGAACACCGGGGAGCTGTTTTTT.